This T cell receptor beta chain derives from a study of cytomegalovirus exposure and HLA in healthy donors. Notes on the study in general: In vitro, a few CMV-associated chains proved specific for CMV antigens.

Points on this clone: Its target is not known.

The PCR used 60 Vbeta and 13 Jbeta primers. Sequencing was performed with immunoSEQ multiplex PCR; in TCRdb, only in-frame clones are kept and a portion is missing. The sample has 150,000 to 200,000 clones, about four fifths seen once; the top ten hold around 1.9%. This CDR3 spans 13 amino acids. V lost 2 bases and J 5 bases, leaving 10 bases between the germline ends. Germline V gene lookup returns CDR1 SGHVS and CDR2 FNYEAQ. Sequencing was done on a sample of PBMCs. This TCR derives from a man aged 18 to 30 in good health and CMV-seronegative. The chain recombines TRBV7-6 with TRBJ2-7; tentatively, D is TRBD1 (6 bases). In DNA form, the CDR3 reads TGTGCCAGCAGCTTAAACAGGGCCCACGAGCAGTACTTC. Translated: CASSLNRAHEQYF.